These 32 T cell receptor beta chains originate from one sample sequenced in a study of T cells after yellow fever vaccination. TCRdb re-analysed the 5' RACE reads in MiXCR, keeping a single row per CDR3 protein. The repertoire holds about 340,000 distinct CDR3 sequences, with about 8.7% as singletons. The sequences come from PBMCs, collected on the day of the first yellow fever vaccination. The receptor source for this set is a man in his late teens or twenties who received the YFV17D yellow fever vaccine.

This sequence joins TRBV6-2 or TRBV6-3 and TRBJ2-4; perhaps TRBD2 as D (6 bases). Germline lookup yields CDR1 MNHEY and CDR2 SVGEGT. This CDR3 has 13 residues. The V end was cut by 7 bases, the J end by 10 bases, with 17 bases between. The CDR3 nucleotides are TGTGCCAGCACCGACGGCGGAGGGAGGATTCAGTACTTC. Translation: CASTDGGGRIQYF.

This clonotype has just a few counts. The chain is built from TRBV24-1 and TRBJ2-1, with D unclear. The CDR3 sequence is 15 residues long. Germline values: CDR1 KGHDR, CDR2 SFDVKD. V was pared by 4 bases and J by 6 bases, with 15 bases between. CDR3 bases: TGTGCCACCAGTGAGGTCTCCCCGGGTTCCAATGAGCAGTTCTTC. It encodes CATSEVSPGSNEQFF.

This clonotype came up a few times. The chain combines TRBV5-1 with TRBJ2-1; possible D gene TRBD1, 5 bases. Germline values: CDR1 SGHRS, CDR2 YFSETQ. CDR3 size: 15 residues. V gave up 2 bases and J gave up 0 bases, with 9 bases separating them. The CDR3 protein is CASSLGADSYNEQFF. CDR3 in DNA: TGCGCCAGCAGCTTAGGGGCAGACTCCTACAATGAGCAGTTCTTC.

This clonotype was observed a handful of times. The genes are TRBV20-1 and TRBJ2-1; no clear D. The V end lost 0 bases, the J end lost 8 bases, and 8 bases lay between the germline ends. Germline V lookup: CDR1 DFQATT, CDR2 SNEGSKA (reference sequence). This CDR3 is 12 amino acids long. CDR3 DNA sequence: TGCAGTGCTAGAGATACCGGCCATGAGCAGTTCTTC. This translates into CSARDTGHEQFF.

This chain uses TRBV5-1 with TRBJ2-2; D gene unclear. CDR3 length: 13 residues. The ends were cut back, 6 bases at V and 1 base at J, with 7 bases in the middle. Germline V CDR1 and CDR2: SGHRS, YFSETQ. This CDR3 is CASITENTGELFF. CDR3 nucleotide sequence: TGCGCCAGCATAACAGAGAACACCGGGGAGCTGTTTTTT.

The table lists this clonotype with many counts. The CDR3 protein is CASSVDGEPEKLFF. The CDR3 nucleotides are TGTGCCAGCAGCGTAGACGGAGAGCCTGAAAAACTGTTTTTT. The chain carries TRBV9 and TRBJ1-4; no reliable D call. The V gene's germline CDR1 is SGDLS and CDR2 YYNGEE. Trimming left V 0 bases short and J 7 bases short, with 10 bases between. The CDR3 runs 14 residues. Full variable domain (rest looked up from reference TRBV9 and TRBJ1-4): DSGVTQTPKHLITATGQRVTLRCSPRSGDLSVYWYQQSLDQGLQFLIQYYNGEERAKGNILERFSAQQFPDLHSELNLSSLELGDSALYFCASSVDGEPEKLFFGSGTQLSVL.

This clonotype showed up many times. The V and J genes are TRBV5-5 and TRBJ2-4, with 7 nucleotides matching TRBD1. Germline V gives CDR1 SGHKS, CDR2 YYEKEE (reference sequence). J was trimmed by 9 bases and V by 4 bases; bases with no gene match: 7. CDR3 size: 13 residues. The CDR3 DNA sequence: TGTGCCAGCAGCCCGACAGGGCTTACCATTCAGTACTTC. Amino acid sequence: CASSPTGLTIQYF.

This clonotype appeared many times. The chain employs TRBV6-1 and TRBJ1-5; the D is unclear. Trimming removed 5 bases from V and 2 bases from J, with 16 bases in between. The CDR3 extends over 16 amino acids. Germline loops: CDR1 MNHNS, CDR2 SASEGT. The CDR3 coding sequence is TGTGCCAGCAGTCCGCGGACGAACCTGGGCAATCAGCCCCAGCATTTT. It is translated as CASSPRTNLGNQPQHF.

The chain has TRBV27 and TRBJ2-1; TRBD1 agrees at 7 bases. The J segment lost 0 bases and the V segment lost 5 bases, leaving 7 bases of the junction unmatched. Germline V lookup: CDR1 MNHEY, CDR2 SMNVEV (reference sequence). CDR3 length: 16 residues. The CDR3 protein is CASSPPGTVSYNEQFF. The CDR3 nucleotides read TGTGCCAGCAGTCCCCCAGGGACAGTCTCCTACAATGAGCAGTTCTTC.

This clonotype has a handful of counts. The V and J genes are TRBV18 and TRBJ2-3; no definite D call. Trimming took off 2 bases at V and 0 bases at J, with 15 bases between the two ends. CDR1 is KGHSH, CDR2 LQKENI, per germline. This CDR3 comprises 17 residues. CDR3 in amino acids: CASSPKGSVTSTDTQYF. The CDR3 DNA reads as TGTGCCAGCTCACCAAAAGGATCGGTAACTAGCACAGATACGCAGTATTTT.

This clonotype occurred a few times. CDR3 region: CASSGGIYEQFF. CDR3 sequence (DNA): TGTGCCAGCAGCGGGGGGATTTATGAGCAGTTCTTC. The chain has TRBV12-3 or TRBV12-4 and TRBJ2-1; the match to TRBD2 covers 7 bases. The CDR3 contains 12 residues. V trimming: 6 bases; J trimming: 8 bases; junction bases outside the gene matches: 4.

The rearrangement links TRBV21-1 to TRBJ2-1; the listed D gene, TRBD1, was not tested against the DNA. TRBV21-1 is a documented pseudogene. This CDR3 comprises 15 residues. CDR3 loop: CASSKRRGAYNEQFF. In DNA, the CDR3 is TGTGCCAGCAGCAAACGACGGGGGGCCTACAATGAGCAGTTCTTC.

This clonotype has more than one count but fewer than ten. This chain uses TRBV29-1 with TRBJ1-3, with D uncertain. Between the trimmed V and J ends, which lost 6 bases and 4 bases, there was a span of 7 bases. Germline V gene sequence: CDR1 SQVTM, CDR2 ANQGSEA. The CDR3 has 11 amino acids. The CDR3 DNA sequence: TGCAGCGTCCGATCCGGAAACACCATATATTTT. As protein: CSVRSGNTIYF.

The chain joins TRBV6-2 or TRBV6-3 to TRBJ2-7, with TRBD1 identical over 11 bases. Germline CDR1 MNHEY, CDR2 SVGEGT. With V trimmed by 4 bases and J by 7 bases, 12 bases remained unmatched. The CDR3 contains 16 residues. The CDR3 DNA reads TGTGCCAGCAGTTCCACAGACGGGACAGGGGGATTTGAGCAGTACGTC. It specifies CASSSTDGTGGFEQYV.

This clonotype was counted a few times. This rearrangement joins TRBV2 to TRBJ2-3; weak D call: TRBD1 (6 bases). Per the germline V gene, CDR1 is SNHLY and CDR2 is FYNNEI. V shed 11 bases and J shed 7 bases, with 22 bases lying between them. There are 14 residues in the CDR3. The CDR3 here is CARSDRSELHTQYF. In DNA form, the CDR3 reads TGTGCCCGATCAGACAGGTCGGAACTCCATACGCAGTATTTT.

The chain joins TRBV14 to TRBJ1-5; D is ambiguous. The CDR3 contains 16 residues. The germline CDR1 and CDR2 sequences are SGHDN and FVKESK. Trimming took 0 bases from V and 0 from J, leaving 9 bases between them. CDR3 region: CASSQEREYSNQPQHF. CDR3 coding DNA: TGTGCCAGCAGCCAAGAAAGAGAATATAGCAATCAGCCCCAGCATTTT.

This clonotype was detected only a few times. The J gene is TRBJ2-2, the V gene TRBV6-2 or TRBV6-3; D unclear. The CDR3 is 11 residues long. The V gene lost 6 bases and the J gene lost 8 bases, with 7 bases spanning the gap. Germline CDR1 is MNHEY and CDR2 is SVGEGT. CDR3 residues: CASRQSGELFF. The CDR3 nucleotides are TGTGCCAGCAGACAATCGGGGGAGCTGTTTTTT.

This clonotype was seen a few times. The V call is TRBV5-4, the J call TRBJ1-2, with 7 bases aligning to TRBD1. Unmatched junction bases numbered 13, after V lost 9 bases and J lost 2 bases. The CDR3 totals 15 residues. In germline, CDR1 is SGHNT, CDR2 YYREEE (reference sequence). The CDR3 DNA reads TGTGCCACCACCATCCAACAACAGGGGAACTATGGCTACACCTTC. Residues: CATTIQQQGNYGYTF.

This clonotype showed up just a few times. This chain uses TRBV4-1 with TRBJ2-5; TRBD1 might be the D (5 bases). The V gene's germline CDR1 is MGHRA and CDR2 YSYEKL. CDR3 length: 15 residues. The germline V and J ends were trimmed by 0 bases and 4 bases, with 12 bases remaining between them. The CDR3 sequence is CASSQEGRVLETQYF. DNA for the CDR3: TGCGCCAGCAGCCAAGAAGGCAGGGTGTTAGAGACCCAGTACTTC.

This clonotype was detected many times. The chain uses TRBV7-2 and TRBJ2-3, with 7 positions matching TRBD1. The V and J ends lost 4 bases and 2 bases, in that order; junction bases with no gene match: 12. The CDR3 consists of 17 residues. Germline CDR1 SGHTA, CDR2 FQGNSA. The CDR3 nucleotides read TGTGCCAGCAGCTACAGGGGCCGGTGGGGAATCACAGATACGCAGTATTTT. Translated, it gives CASSYRGRWGITDTQYF.

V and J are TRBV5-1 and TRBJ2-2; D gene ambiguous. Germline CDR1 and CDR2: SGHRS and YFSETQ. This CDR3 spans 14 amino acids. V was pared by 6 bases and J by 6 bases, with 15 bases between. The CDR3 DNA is TGCGCCAGCAAGGGCCGGGTGGGTCCCGGGGAGCTGTTTTTT. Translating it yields CASKGRVGPGELFF.

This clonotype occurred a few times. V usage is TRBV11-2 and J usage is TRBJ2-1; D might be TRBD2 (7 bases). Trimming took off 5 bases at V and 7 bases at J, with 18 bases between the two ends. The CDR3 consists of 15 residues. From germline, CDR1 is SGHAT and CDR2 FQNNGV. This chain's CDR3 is CASSRGGGMVNEQFF. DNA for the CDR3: TGTGCCAGCAGCCGAGGGGGGGGGATGGTTAATGAGCAGTTCTTC.

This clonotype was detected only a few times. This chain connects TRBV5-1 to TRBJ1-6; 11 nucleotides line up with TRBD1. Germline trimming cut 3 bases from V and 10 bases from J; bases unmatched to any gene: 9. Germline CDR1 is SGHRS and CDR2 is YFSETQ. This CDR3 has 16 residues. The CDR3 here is CASSSGGQGAYSPLHF. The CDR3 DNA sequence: TGCGCCAGCAGCTCGGGTGGACAGGGGGCTTACTCACCCCTCCACTTT.

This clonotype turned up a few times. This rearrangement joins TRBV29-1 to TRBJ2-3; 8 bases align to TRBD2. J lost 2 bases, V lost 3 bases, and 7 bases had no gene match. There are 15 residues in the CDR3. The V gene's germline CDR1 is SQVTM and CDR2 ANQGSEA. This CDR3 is CSVDMTGGPTDTQYF. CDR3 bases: TGCAGCGTTGATATGACGGGGGGGCCCACAGATACGCAGTATTTT.

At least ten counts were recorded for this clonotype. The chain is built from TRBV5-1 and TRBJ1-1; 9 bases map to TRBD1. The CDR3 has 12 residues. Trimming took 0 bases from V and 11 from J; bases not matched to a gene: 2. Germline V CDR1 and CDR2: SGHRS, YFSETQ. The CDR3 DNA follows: TGCGCCAGCAGCTTGGACAGGGGGCCGGCTTTCTTT. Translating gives CASSLDRGPAFF.

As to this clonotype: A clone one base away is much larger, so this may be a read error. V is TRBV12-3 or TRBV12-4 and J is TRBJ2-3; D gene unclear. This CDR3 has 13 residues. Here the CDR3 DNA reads TGTGGCAGCAGTTTGTCAGCCACAGATACGCAGTATTTT. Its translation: CGSSLSATDTQYF.

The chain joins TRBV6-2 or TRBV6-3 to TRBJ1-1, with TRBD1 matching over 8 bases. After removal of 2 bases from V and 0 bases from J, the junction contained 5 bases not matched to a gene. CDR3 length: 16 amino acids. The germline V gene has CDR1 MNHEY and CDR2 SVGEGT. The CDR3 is CASSYPRDRLNTEAFF. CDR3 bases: TGTGCCAGCAGTTACCCACGGGACAGGTTGAACACTGAAGCTTTCTTT.

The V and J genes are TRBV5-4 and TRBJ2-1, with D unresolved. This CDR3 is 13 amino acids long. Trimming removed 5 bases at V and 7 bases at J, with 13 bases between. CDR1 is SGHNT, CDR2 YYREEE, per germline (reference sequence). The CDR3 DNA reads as TGTGCCAGCAGGGTACTCGGTGGGAATGAGCAGTTCTTC. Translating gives CASRVLGGNEQFF.

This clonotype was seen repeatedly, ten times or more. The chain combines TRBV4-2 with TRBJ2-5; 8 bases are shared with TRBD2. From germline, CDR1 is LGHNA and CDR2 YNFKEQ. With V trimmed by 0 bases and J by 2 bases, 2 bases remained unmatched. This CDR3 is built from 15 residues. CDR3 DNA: TGTGCCAGCAGCCAAGACGGCGGGAGGCAAGAGACCCAGTACTTC. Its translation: CASSQDGGRQETQYF.

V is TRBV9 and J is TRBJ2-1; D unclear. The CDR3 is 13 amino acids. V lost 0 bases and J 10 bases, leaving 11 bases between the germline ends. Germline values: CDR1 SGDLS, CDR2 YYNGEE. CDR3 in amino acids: CASSVGPSREQFF. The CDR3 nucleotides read TGTGCCAGCAGCGTAGGCCCCTCTCGGGAGCAGTTCTTC.

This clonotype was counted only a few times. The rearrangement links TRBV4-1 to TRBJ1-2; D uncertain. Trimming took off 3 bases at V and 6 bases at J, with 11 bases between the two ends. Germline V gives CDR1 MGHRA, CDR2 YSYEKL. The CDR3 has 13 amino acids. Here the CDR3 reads CASSHPSSDGYTF. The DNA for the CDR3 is TGCGCCAGCAGCCACCCCAGCTCGGATGGCTACACCTTC.

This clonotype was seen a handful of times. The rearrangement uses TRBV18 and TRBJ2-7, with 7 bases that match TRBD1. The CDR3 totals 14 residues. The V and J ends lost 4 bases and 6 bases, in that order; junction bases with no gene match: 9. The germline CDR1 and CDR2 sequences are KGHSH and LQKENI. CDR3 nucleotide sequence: TGTGCCAGCTCACAAGGGACAGTCCGCCCCGAGCAGTACGTC. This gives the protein CASSQGTVRPEQYV.